This T cell receptor beta chain was recovered during a study of T cells in Graves' hyperthyroidism and ophthalmopathy. Many counts were recorded for this clonotype. Amplified TCR beta CDR3 regions came from RNA transcripts. TCR CDR3 regions were first amplified by RT-PCR with HTBI primers. TCRdb passed the multiplex PCR reads through MiXCR, listing each CDR3 protein once. The sample lists around 690,000 distinct CDR3 sequences; about a fifth were seen once. The CDR3 is 12 residues long. CDR1 is MDHEN, CDR2 SYDVKM, per germline. Trimming left V 5 bases short and J 5 bases short, with 9 bases between. The TCR originated in a young man with Graves' ophthalmopathy. The material sequenced was blood. This chain connects TRBV28 to TRBJ1-2, with D hard to call. The CDR3, as DNA: TGTGCCAGCAGTCAAGACGGATATGGCTACACCTTC. Translated: CASSQDGYGYTF.